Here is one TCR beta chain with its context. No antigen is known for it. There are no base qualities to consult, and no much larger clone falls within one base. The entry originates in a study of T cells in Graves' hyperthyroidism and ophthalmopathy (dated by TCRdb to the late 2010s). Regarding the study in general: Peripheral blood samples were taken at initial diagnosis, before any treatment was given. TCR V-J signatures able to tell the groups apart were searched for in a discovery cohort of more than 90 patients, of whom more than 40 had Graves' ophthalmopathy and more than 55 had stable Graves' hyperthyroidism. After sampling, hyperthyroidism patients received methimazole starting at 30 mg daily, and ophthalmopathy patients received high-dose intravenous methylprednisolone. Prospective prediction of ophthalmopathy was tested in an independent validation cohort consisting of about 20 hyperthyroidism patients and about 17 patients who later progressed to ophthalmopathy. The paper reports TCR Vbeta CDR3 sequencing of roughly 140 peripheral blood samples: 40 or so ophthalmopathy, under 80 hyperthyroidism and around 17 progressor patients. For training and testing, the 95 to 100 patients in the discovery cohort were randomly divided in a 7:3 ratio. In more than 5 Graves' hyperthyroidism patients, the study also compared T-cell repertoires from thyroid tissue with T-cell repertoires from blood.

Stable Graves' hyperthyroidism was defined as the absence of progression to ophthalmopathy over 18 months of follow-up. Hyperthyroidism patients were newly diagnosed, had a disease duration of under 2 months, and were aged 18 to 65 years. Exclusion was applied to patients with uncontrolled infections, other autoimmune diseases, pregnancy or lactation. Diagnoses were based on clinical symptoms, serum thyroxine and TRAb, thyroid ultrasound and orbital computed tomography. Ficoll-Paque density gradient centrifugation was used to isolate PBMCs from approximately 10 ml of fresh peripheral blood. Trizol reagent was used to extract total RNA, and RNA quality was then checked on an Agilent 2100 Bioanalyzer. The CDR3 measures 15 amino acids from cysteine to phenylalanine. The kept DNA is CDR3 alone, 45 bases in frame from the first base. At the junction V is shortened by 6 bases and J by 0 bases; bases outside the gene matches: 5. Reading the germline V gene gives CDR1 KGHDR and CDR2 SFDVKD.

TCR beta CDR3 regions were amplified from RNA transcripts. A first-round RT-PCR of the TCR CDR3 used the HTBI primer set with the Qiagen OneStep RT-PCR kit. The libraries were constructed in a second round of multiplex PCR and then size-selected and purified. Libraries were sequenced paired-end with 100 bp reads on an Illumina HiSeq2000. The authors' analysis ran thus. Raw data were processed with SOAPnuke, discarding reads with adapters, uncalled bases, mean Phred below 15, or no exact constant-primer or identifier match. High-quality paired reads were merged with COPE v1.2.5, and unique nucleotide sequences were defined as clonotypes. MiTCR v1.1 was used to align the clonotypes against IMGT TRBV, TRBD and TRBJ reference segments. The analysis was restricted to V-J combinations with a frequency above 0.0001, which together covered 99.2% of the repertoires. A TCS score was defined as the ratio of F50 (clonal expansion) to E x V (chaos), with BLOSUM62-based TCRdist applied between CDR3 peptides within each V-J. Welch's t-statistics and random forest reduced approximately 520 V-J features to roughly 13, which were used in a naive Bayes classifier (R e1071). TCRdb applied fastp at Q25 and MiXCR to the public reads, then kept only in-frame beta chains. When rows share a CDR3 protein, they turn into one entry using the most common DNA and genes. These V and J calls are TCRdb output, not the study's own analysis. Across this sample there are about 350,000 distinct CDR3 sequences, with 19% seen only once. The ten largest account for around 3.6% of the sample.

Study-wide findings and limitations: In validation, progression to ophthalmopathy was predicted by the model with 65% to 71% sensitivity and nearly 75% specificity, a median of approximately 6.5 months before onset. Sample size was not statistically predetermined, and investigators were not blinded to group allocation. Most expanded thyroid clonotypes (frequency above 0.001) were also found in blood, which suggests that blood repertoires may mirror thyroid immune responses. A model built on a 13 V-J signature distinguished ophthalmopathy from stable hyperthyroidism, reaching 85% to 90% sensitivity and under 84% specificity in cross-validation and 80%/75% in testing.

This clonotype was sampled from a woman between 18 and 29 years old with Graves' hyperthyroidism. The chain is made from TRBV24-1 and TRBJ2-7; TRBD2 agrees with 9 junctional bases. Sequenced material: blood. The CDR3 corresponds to CATSRSAGGSYEQYF. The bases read TGTGCCACCAGTCGTTCAGCGGGGGGCTCCTACGAGCAGTACTTC.